This T cell receptor (beta chain) derives from a study of T-cell reconstitution after alpha-beta-depleted transplantation in children. As it was prepared, the TCRbeta library received unique molecular identifiers. TCRdb used MiXCR to reprocess the PCR reads, holding one entry per CDR3 protein. The sample holds 440,000 or so distinct CDR3 sequences, 43% seen once. In this sample, this clonotype turned up a few times. This CDR3 has 15 amino acids. Germline lookup yields CDR1 DFQATT and CDR2 SNEGSKA (reference sequence). V lost 5 bases to trimming and J lost 4 bases, with 20 bases between them. The source was PBMCs, collected before TCRalphabeta/CD19-depleted stem cell transplant. The rearrangement joins TRBV20-1 to TRBJ2-5; D possibly uses TRBD1 or TRBD2 (5 bases each). The receptor comes from a girl aged 2-15 years with aplastic anemia, due to receive a stem cell transplant. CDR3 residues: CSAPGALVFRETQYF. In DNA, the CDR3 is TGCAGTGCTCCCGGGGCACTAGTTTTCCGAGAGACCCAGTACTTC.